The 3 T cell receptor beta chains presented below share a single source sample, sequenced in a study of blood T cell repertoires in COVID-19. Sequencing was performed with immunoSEQ multiplex PCR; in TCRdb, only in-frame clones are kept and a portion is missing. The sample has about 260,000 clones; less than 90% are singletons. Sequenced material: peripheral blood. These receptors were obtained from a man between 60 and 70 years old with acute or convalescent COVID-19.

This chain links TRBV6-5 with TRBJ2-1, with 7 bases aligning to TRBD1. The CDR3 totals 14 residues. Germline-derived CDR1 and CDR2 are MNHEY and SVGAGI. With 2 bases clipped from V and 8 bases from J, the junction kept 6 bases outside the gene matches. CDR3 loop: CASSYLNRGHEQFF. CDR3 in DNA: TGTGCCAGCAGTTACCTCAACAGGGGACATGAGCAGTTCTTC.

The chain has TRBV20-1 and TRBJ2-1; D gene uncertain. Trimming left V 4 bases short and J 6 bases short, with 7 bases between. CDR1 is DFQATT and CDR2 is SNEGSKA in the germline V gene (reference sequence). The CDR3 runs to 11 residues. CDR3 loop: CSAIKFNEQFF. CDR3 nucleotide sequence: TGCAGTGCTATTAAATTCAATGAGCAGTTCTTC.

The chain links TRBV29-1 to TRBJ2-3; 10 bases match TRBD2. V gave up 3 bases and J gave up 0 bases; unmatched junction bases: 3. From germline, CDR1 is SQVTM and CDR2 ANQGSEA. CDR3 length: 15 residues. This chain's CDR3 is CSVDSTSGSTDTQYF. The CDR3 nucleotides are TGCAGCGTTGATTCGACTAGCGGGAGCACAGATACGCAGTATTTT.